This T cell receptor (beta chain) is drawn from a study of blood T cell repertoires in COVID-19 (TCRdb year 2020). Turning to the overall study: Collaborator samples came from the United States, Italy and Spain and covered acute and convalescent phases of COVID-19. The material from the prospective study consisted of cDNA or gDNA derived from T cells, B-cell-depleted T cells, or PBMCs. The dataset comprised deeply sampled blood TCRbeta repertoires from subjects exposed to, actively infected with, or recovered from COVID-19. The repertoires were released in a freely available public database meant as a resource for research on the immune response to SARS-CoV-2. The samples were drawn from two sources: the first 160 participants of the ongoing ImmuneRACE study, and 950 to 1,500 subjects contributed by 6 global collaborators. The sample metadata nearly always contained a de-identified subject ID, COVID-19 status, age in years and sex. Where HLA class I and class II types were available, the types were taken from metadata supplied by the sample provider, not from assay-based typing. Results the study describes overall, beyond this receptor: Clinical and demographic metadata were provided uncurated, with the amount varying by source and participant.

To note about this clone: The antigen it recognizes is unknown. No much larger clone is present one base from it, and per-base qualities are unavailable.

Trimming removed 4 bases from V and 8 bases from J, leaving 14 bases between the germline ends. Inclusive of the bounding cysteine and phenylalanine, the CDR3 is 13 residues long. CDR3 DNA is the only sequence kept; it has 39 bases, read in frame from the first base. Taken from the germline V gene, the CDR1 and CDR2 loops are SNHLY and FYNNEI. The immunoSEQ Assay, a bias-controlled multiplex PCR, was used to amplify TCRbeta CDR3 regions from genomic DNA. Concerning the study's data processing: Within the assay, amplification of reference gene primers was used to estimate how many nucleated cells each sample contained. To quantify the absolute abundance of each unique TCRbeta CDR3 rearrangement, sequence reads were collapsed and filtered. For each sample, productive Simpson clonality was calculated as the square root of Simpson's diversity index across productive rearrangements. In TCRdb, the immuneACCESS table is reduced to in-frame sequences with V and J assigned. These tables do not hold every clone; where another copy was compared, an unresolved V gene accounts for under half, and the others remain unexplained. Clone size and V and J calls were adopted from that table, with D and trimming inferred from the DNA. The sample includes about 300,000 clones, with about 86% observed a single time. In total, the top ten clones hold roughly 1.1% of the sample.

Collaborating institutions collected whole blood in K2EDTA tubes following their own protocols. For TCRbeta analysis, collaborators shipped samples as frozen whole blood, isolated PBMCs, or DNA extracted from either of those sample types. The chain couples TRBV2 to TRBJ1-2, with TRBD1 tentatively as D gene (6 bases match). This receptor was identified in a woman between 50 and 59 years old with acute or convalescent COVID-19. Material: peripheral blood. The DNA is TGTGCCAGCAGTGGACCAGGGGAGAAAGGCTACACCTTC. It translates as CASSGPGEKGYTF.